This T cell receptor beta chain was identified in a study of beta chain features in type 1 diabetes. Study results and limitations: VDJ junctions in type 1 diabetes patients carried more deletions and fewer insertions. For Type 1 diabetes patients, all four CD4+ subsets carried TCRB CDR3s that were moderately but significantly shorter. Patients and controls would be equally affected if PCR favored shorter templates. It was among patients, rather than healthy donors, that naive, central memory and Treg TCRB repertoires appeared more similar.

About this clone itself: What it binds is unknown.

Per germline, CDR1 SGHTA and CDR2 FQGTGA. The CDR3 consists of 15 residues. V lost 3 bases, J lost 4 bases, and 15 bases lay in between. All of the isolated RNA was reverse transcribed, so expressed TCRB transcripts were sequenced. Data came from immunoSEQ multiplex PCR; TCRdb stores just in-frame clones and leaves some out. The data hold under 200,000 clones, with approximately 10% observed a single time. Based on CD45RO/CCR7/CD25/CD127/CD95/CD27, CD4+ regulatory, stem cell-like memory, naive and central memory cells were sorted. V usage is TRBV7-3 and J usage is TRBJ1-2, with D possibly TRBD1 on 6 matching bases. The origin of this receptor is a man aged 25 to 40 with type 1 diabetes. Source material: central memory CD4+ T cells from blood. In nucleotides, the CDR3 is TGTGCCAGCAGCTTTTCTCGGGACACCCGCTATGGCTACACCTTC. This gives the protein CASSFSRDTRYGYTF.